This T cell receptor (beta chain) was found in a study of blood T cells in healthy people across ages. Across the whole study: Capturing about one barcoded beta molecule per two T cells was achieved by template switching. General study points: Lack of knowledge of donor CMV status possibly confounded expanded clonotype changes. With naive T cell percentage, TCR beta diversity showed a strong correlation.

In this sample, this clonotype turned up a few times. Antigen: not known. Each donor supplied approximately 10 milliliters of peripheral blood. Sample-barcoded 5' priming and a J-beta primer mix drove a second PCR of about 6 to 12 cycles. Each CDR3 protein gets one entry after TCRdb re-called the 5' RACE reads with MiXCR. The top ten clones hold 2.1% of a sample with over 1,500,000 distinct CDR3 sequences, 49% of them seen once. Input material: blood. The source is a woman in her thirties or forties in good health.

The chain's CDR3 is CSFTGGLGSYEQYF. CDR3 coding DNA: TGCAGCTTTACAGGAGGGTTAGGCTCCTACGAGCAGTACTTC. The V call is TRBV29-1, the J call TRBJ2-7; D is possibly TRBD2 (6 bases). This CDR3 spans 14 amino acids. V shed 8 bases and J shed 0 bases, with 17 bases lying between them. Germline assignment: CDR1 SQVTM and CDR2 ANQGSEA.